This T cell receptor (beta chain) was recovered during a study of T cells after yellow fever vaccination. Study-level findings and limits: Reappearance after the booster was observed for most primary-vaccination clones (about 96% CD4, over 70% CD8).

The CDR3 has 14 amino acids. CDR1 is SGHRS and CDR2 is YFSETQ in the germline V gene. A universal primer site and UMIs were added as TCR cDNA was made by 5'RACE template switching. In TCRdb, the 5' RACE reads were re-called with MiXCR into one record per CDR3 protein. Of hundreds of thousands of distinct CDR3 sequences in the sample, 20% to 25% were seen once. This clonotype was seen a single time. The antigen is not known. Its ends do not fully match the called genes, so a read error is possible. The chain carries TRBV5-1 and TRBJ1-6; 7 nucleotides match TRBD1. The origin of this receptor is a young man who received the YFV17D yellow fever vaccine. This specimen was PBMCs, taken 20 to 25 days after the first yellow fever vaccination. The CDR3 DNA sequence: TGCTCCAGCAGGTCGGGACAGAATAATTCACCCCTCCACTTT. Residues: CSSRSGQNNSPLHF.